The next 14 T cell receptor beta chains were all read from a single sample in a study of cytomegalovirus exposure and HLA in healthy donors. PCR employed 60 Vbeta and 13 Jbeta primers. This table comes from immunoSEQ multiplex PCR, and its TCRdb copy is limited to in-frame clones, with some not included. The sample gives 110,000 to 150,000 clones, around two thirds of which show up once; around 1.9% is in the top ten. Sequenced: PBMCs. These receptors came from a woman aged 55-69 years in good health and CMV-seropositive.

The chain combines TRBV19 with TRBJ2-2; TRBD1 might be the D (6 bases). Trimming took 9 bases from V and 6 from J, leaving 14 bases between them. The CDR3 contains 13 residues. The germline gives CDR1 LNHDA, CDR2 SQIVND (reference sequence). CDR3 sequence reads: CASAITGPGELFF. In DNA, the CDR3 is TGTGCCAGCGCGATAACAGGGCCCGGGGAGCTGTTTTTT.

The table lists this clone with a few counts. V usage is TRBV7-9 and J usage is TRBJ2-1; tentatively, D is TRBD2 (6 bases). The length of the CDR3 is 12 residues. The germline CDR1 and CDR2 sequences are SEHNR and FQNEAQ (reference sequence). V was pared by 7 bases and J by 5 bases, with 9 bases between. CDR3 amino acids: CASNRLDNEQFF. CDR3 coding DNA: TGTGCCAGCAACAGACTAGACAATGAGCAGTTCTTC.

The chain carries TRBV11-2 and TRBJ2-7; 9 bases agree with TRBD1. The CDR3 loop spans 15 amino acids. The V segment lost 5 bases and the J segment 2 bases; nucleotides outside the gene matches: 7. The germline CDR1 and CDR2 sequences are SGHAT and FQNNGV. The CDR3 DNA reads as TGTGCCAGCAGCCTCCCCGGGACAGGGCCCTACGAGCAGTACTTC. It translates to CASSLPGTGPYEQYF.

This clone showed up just a few times. This rearrangement joins TRBV30 to TRBJ1-2; D is possibly TRBD1 (5 bases). V shed 0 bases and J shed 6 bases, with 20 bases lying between them. CDR3 length: 16 amino acids. CDR1 is GTSNPN and CDR2 is SVGIG in the germline V gene (reference sequence). The CDR3 protein is CAWSVRRMGGDDGYTF. The CDR3 coding sequence is TGTGCCTGGAGTGTACGACGAATGGGAGGGGATGATGGCTACACCTTC.

Remarks on this clone: At one end the junction does not follow the germline gene, possibly because of a read error. This chain joins TRBV10-1 and TRBJ1-1; D call uncertain. This CDR3 has 12 residues. Looked up from germline, CDR1 is WNHNN and CDR2 is SYGVQD (reference sequence). CDR3 sequence (DNA): TGCGCCGGCAGTGAGTCGGGCGGGCGGGCTTTCTTT. It codes for CAGSESGGRAFF.

As concerns this clone: A junction end diverges from the germline sequence, so it may reflect a read error. This chain connects TRBV6-1 to TRBJ1-3; weak D call: TRBD1 (6 bases). CDR3 size: 16 residues. Germline lookup yields CDR1 MNHNS and CDR2 SASEGT. This CDR3 is CASSEDRLAVGNTIYF. The CDR3 nucleotides are TGTGCCAGCAGCGAAGACAGGTTGGCCGTCGGAAACACCATATATTTT.

The CDR3: CASSYGREGYEQYF. The CDR3 region has the DNA TGTGCCAGCAGTTATGGGCGGGAGGGCTACGAGCAGTACTTC. This chain links TRBV27 with TRBJ2-5; TRBD2 matches 9 bases. With the DNA end fitting TRBJ2-7 better, the J assignment may be wrong. CDR1 and CDR2 from the germline V gene are MNHEY and SMNVEV (reference sequence). The length of the CDR3 is 14 residues.

This clone occurred a few times. The CDR3 loop reads CASSSPGPQTNEQFF. Written as DNA, the CDR3 is TGTGCCAGCAGCTCTCCAGGCCCCCAAACCAATGAGCAGTTCTTC. This rearrangement joins TRBV5-6 to TRBJ2-1; no reliable D call. V was shortened by 3 bases and J by 6 bases, with 16 bases between the two germline ends. The CDR3 covers 15 residues. Germline V gene data show CDR1 as SGHDT and CDR2 as YYEEEE.

This clone appeared a single time. V is TRBV7-9 and J is TRBJ1-1; the match to TRBD1 covers 9 bases. Trimming cost V 4 bases and J 6 bases; bases outside gene matches: 6. CDR3 length equals 14 residues. The germline gives CDR1 SEHNR, CDR2 FQNEAQ (reference sequence). Here the CDR3 reads CASSSGTGWAEAFF. The CDR3 bases are TGTGCCAGCAGCTCCGGGACAGGGTGGGCTGAAGCTTTCTTT. The full variable domain, rest sourced from reference TRBV7-9 and TRBJ1-1, is DTGVSQNPRHKITKRGQNVTFRCDPISEHNRLYWYRQTLGQGPEFLTYFQNEAQLEKSRLLSDRFSAERPKGSFSTLEIQRTEQGDSAMYLCASSSGTGWAEAFFGQGTRLTVV.

The J gene is TRBJ1-2, the V gene TRBV30, with a possible D match to TRBD1 (5 bases). Trimming left V 6 bases short and J 8 bases short, with 10 bases between. Germline values: CDR1 GTSNPN, CDR2 SVGIG (reference sequence). The CDR3 is made up of 10 amino acids. The CDR3 DNA is TGTGCCTGCCAACCAGGGGGCTACACCTTC. Its translation is CACQPGGYTF.

The V and J genes are TRBV5-1 and TRBJ1-5; D gene unclear. The CDR3 consists of 15 residues. Between the trimmed V and J ends, which lost 0 bases and 1 base, there was a span of 8 bases. Germline assignment: CDR1 SGHRS and CDR2 YFSETQ. The CDR3 nucleotides are TGCGCCAGCAGCTTGGACGGGGTGAGCAATCAGCCCCAGCATTTT. Translating it yields CASSLDGVSNQPQHF.

This clone was seen once. This chain uses TRBV10-1 with TRBJ2-5; TRBD1 is a possible D gene (6 bases). The germline CDR1 and CDR2 sequences are WNHNN and SYGVQD (reference sequence). Trimming cost V 7 bases and J 5 bases, with 14 bases left between them. CDR3 length: 13 residues. CDR3 protein: CASNTGTEETQYF. The CDR3 nucleotides are TGCGCCAGCAATACAGGGACGGAGGAGACCCAGTACTTC.

The V gene is TRBV10-3, the J gene TRBJ2-7, with 9 bases aligning to TRBD1. The germline V gene has CDR1 ENHRY and CDR2 SYGVKD. The CDR3 length is 18 residues. J lost 0 bases, V lost 2 bases, and 11 bases had no gene match. The CDR3, as DNA: TGTGCCATCAGTGAGGAGGGATGGGGGACAGGGAACTCCTACGAGCAGTACTTC. Its protein product is CAISEEGWGTGNSYEQYF.

This chain connects TRBV28 to TRBJ2-3, with 9 bases matching TRBD1. Germline V lookup: CDR1 MDHEN, CDR2 SYDVKM. This CDR3 is built from 15 residues. V was clipped by 6 bases and J by 4 bases; unmatched bases: 8. CDR3 nucleotide sequence: TGTGCCAGCAGACACAGGGGGCGCGTAGCAGATACGCAGTATTTT. This gives the protein CASRHRGRVADTQYF.